Listed below are T cell receptor beta chains from one sample, sequenced in a study of blood T cell repertoires in COVID-19. Sequencing was performed with immunoSEQ multiplex PCR; in TCRdb, only in-frame clones are kept and a portion is missing. The table includes 180,000 or so clones, around four fifths detected once. Source material: peripheral blood. All receptors derive from a woman aged 70 to 79 with COVID-19, enrolled during active disease. Both conserved end residues are part of each CDR3. The order of the fields is CDR3 length, J gene, clone size, D gene, V gene, CDR3 DNA, CDR3 protein. The D gene is left open where the match is weak. Clone size is given for some rows only: seen once, a few or many times, or a class if the clone is expanded.

>15|TRBJ2-1|-|TRBD2|TRBV5-1
TGCGCCAGCAGCTTTCGGGGCGGGAGGGAAGGTGAGCAGTTCTTC
CASSFRGGREGEQFF
>16|TRBJ2-2|-|-|TRBV9
TGTGCCAGCAGCGTAGCGGGGTTCGCGAACACCGGGGAGCTGTTTTTT
CASSVAGFANTGELFF
>15|TRBJ2-1|-|TRBD1|TRBV18
TGTGCCAGCTCACTGGGACAGCCAAGATACAATGAGCAGTTCTTC
CASSLGQPRYNEQFF
>13|TRBJ2-3|-|-|TRBV5-1
TGCGCCAGCAGCTTGGATCGGGGAGATACGCAGTATTTT
CASSLDRGDTQYF
>14|TRBJ2-7|-|TRBD2|TRBV7-2
TGTGCCAGCAGCACACTAGCGGGAGTCTACGAGCAGTACTTC
CASSTLAGVYEQYF
>16|TRBJ2-4|-|-|TRBV18
TGTGCCAGCTCACCACCATCAGCGGGAGCCAAAAACATTCAGTACTTC
CASSPPSAGAKNIQYF
>14|TRBJ2-2|-|-|TRBV6-6
TGTGCCACGTCCCAGGGGTATGGCACCGGGGAGCTGTTTTTT
CATSQGYGTGELFF
>17|TRBJ1-1|-|-|TRBV5-1
TGCGCCAGCAGCTCATCCGTTCGCCAACAGGGAAACACTGAAGCTTTCTTT
CASSSSVRQQGNTEAFF
>17|TRBJ2-5|-|TRBD2|TRBV11-3
TGTGCCAGCAGCTTCTCTACCGAGCGGGAGGGGCGGGAGACCCAGTACTTC
CASSFSTEREGRETQYF
>15|TRBJ1-5|-|TRBD1|TRBV18
TGTGCCAGCTCACCAGACAGGGGAGCCGGTCAGCCCCAGCATTTT
CASSPDRGAGQPQHF
>16|TRBJ2-2|-|TRBD2|TRBV5-4
TGTGCCAGCAGCTTGGGGAGCGGGAGGGGCCTGGGGGAGCTGTTTTTT
CASSLGSGRGLGELFF
>11|TRBJ2-7|-|-|TRBV29-1
TGCAGCGTTGAAACGGGGTTAGAGCAGTACTTC
CSVETGLEQYF
>13|TRBJ1-1|-|TRBD1|TRBV12-3/TRBV12-4
TGTGCCAGCAGTGGGGACAGGAACACTGAAGCTTTCTTT
CASSGDRNTEAFF
>12|TRBJ1-2|-|TRBD1|TRBV19
TGTGCCGGACAGGGGGAGGACTATGGCTACACCTTC
CAGQGEDYGYTF
>16|TRBJ1-5|-|-|TRBV27
TGTGCCAGCAGTCTATCCGGTCAGGGGTCCGATCAGCCCCAGCATTTT
CASSLSGQGSDQPQHF
>13|TRBJ1-5|-|-|TRBV7-2
TGTGCCAGCAGCTTTCGAAGAGGCCAGCCCCAGCATTTT
CASSFRRGQPQHF
>13|TRBJ2-2|-|-|TRBV19
TGTGCCAGTAGTATGATGAGGAACGGGGAGCTGTTTTTT
CASSMMRNGELFF
>11|TRBJ2-5|once|-|TRBV20-1
TGCAGTGCTACTTATCAAGAGACCCAGTACTTC
CSATYQETQYF
>15|TRBJ1-1|-|-|TRBV7-2
TGTGCCAGCAGCCCGGGGGGCGGGTTGAACACTGAAGCTTTCTTT
CASSPGGGLNTEAFF
>17|TRBJ1-4|-|TRBD1|TRBV28
TGTGCCAGCAGTGGAAGGATAGGGACAGGGAGGGGTGAAAAACTGTTTTTT
CASSGRIGTGRGEKLFF